This TCR beta chain was recovered during a study of a mutant IDH1 vaccine in newly diagnosed glioma. Study-wide background: Of treated patients, roughly 62% were men and roughly 38% women, averaging 40.4 years. Standard pretreatment was either radiotherapy, temozolomide, or, for most, radiochemotherapy with temozolomide.

Produced via immunoSEQ multiplex PCR; TCRdb's table is partial and in-frame only. The table records approximately 70,000 clones, roughly 78% of them present only once. The study's findings and limits: Patients showed vaccine-induced immune responses at a rate of under 95%.

Time point meaning: baseline, week 1 (first vaccination visit). As to treatment: pre-vaccination baseline after standard-of-care therapy. Donor tumors were new WHO grade 3 or 4 IDH1-mutant, ATRX-lost astrocytomas. Note on this clone: The antigen is unknown.

The V gene's germline CDR1 is MNHEY and CDR2 SVGAGI. CDR3 length equals 14 residues. V gave up 5 bases and J gave up 4 bases, with 14 bases separating them. The sequences come from PBMCs, collected from a glioma patient treated with radiotherapy, temozolomide or both. The TCR sequence derives from a man between 45 and 60 years old with glioma. The chain couples TRBV6-5 to TRBJ1-2; tentative D call: TRBD1 (6 bases). CDR3 sequence (DNA): TGTGCCAGCAGTACTCGGGGACAAGTCTATGGCTACACCTTC. Its protein product is CASSTRGQVYGYTF.